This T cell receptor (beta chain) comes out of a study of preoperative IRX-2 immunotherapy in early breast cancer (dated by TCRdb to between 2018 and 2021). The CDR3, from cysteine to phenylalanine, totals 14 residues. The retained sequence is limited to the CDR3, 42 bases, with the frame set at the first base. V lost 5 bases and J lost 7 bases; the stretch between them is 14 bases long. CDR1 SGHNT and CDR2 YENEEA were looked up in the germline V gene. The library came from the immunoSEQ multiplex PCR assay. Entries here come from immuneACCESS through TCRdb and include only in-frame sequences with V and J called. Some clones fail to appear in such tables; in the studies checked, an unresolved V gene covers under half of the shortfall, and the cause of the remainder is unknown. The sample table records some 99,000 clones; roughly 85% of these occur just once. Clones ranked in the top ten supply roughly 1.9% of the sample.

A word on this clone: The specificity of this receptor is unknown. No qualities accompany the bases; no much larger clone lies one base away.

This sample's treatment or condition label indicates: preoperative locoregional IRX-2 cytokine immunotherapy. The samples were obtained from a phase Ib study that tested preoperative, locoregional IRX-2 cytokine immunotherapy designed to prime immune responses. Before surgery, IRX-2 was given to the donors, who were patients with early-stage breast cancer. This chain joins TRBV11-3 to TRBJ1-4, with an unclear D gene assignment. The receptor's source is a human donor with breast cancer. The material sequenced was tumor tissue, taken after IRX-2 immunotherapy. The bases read TGTGCCAGCAGCCCGACACCTTCCATTGAAAAACTGTTTTTT. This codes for CASSPTPSIEKLFF.